These T cell receptor beta chains were read from a single sample in a study of blood T cell repertoires in COVID-19. Method: immunoSEQ multiplex PCR; TCRdb's copy keeps in-frame clones and lacks some. The table records around 86,000 clones, over 75% of them present only once. Sequenced material: peripheral blood. All receptors derive from a human donor with acute or convalescent COVID-19. The donor label of this sample is uncertain. The CDR3 runs from the conserved cysteine through the conserved F or W. A D gene is named only where the DNA matches it firmly. Size values are once, few and many counts, or a class for expanded clones, and some rows have none.

v_call,d_call,j_call,clone_size,cdr3_aa,cdr3_nt
TRBV3-1/TRBV3-2,.,TRBJ1-3,.,CASSLTTSHTIYF,TGTGCCAGCAGCCTTACCACATCACACACCATATATTTT
TRBV7-8,.,TRBJ1-3,.,CASSLGAGISGNTIYF,TGTGCCAGCAGCTTAGGGGCGGGTATATCTGGAAACACCATATATTTT
TRBV19,.,TRBJ1-5,.,CASSTSFSNQPQHF,TGTGCCAGTAGTACTTCCTTTAGCAATCAGCCCCAGCATTTT
TRBV10-2,TRBD2,TRBJ2-7,few,CASSKGGVEQYF,TGCGCCAGCAGCAAGGGAGGGGTCGAGCAGTACTTC
TRBV28,TRBD1,TRBJ2-2,.,CASSPPTGGEHTGELFF,TGTGCCAGCAGTCCCCCGACAGGGGGCGAGCACACCGGGGAGCTGTTTTTT
TRBV18,.,TRBJ1-5,few,CASSARGGGMEPQHF,TGTGCCAGCTCGGCAAGAGGGGGGGGGATGGAGCCCCAGCATTTT
TRBV5-1,.,TRBJ2-1,.,CASSLETTLNEQFF,TGCGCCAGCAGCCTGGAAACGACACTTAATGAGCAGTTCTTC
TRBV6-5,TRBD1,TRBJ1-2,.,CATTSGTGGNYGYTF,TGTGCCACCACTTCCGGGACAGGAGGCAACTATGGCTACACCTTC
TRBV18,TRBD1,TRBJ2-3,.,CASSEAIWDRLADTQYF,TGTGCCAGCTCAGAAGCGATATGGGACAGATTAGCAGATACGCAGTATTTT
TRBV10-1,.,TRBJ2-3,.,CASSGGAFGTDTQYF,TGCGCCAGCAGCGGAGGAGCTTTTGGCACAGATACGCAGTATTTT
TRBV5-5,.,TRBJ2-3,.,CASSLQVDTQYF,TGTGCCAGCAGCTTGCAGGTGGATACGCAGTATTTT
TRBV19,.,TRBJ1-2,.,CASSMQWAGYGYTF,TGTGCCAGTAGTATGCAGTGGGCCGGCTATGGCTACACCTTC
TRBV5-1,.,TRBJ1-1,.,CASNRGQNTEAFF,TGCGCCAGCAATAGAGGGCAGAACACTGAAGCTTTCTTT
TRBV5-5,.,TRBJ1-1,once,CASSLGPAGAEAFF,TGTGCCAGCAGCTTGGGGCCCGCAGGGGCTGAAGCTTTCTTT
TRBV20-1,.,TRBJ1-2,.,CSVAEYYGYTF,TGCAGTGTGGCGGAATACTATGGCTACACCTTC
TRBV4-3,TRBD2,TRBJ2-5,.,CASSQGVGLAVETQYF,TGCGCCAGCAGCCAAGGGGTTGGACTAGCCGTAGAGACCCAGTACTTC
TRBV9,.,TRBJ1-5,.,CASSVDPRAGNQPQHF,TGTGCCAGCAGCGTAGATCCCAGGGCGGGCAATCAGCCCCAGCATTTT
TRBV19,TRBD1,TRBJ1-4,.,CASSHRGQNEKLFF,TGTGCCAGTAGCCACAGGGGACAGAATGAAAAACTGTTTTTT
TRBV7-9,.,TRBJ1-1,.,CASSLYFGNTEAFF,TGTGCCAGCAGCCTTTACTTCGGGAACACTGAAGCTTTCTTT
TRBV3-1/TRBV3-2,TRBD1,TRBJ2-1,.,CASSPTGGSDNEQFF,TGTGCCAGCAGCCCAACAGGGGGCTCAGACAATGAGCAGTTCTTC
TRBV10-3,TRBD1,TRBJ1-3,.,CAISGDRASGNTIYF,TGTGCCATCAGTGGGGACAGGGCCTCTGGAAACACCATATATTTT
TRBV4-1,TRBD1,TRBJ1-4,.,CASSQEGVTGGELFF,TGCGCCAGCAGCCAAGAGGGGGTGACAGGGGGGGAACTGTTTTTT
TRBV7-9,.,TRBJ1-1,.,CASSSLSMSTEAFF,TGTGCCAGCAGTTCCCTTTCAATGAGCACTGAAGCTTTCTTT
TRBV5-4,.,TRBJ1-2,.,CASSLGPTEPYGYTF,TGTGCCAGCAGCTTGGGGCCGACAGAACCCTATGGCTACACCTTC
TRBV9,TRBD1,TRBJ2-5,.,CASSDRDRGVQETQYF,TGTGCCAGCAGCGACCGGGACAGAGGAGTTCAAGAGACCCAGTACTTC
TRBV6-1,TRBD1,TRBJ1-5,.,CASSVGTGRRSNQPQHF,TGTGCCAGCAGTGTAGGGACAGGGAGGAGGAGCAATCAGCCCCAGCATTTT
TRBV30,TRBD1,TRBJ1-1,.,CAWSVLTGVANTEAFF,TGTGCCTGGAGTGTACTGACAGGGGTTGCGAACACTGAAGCTTTCTTT
TRBV30,TRBD1,TRBJ1-2,.,CAWSRGQGANYGYTF,TGTGCCTGGAGTAGGGGGCAGGGAGCTAACTATGGCTACACCTTC
TRBV6-2/TRBV6-3,.,TRBJ2-3,.,CASSYSRDTQYF,TGTGCCAGCAGTTACTCACGGGATACGCAGTATTTT